This is a list of T cell receptor beta chains from one sample in a study of early T cells in non-severe SARS-CoV-2 infection. TCRdb re-called the 5' RACE reads with MiXCR, one entry per CDR3 protein. The table has tens of thousands of distinct CDR3 sequences, 12% seen once; the top ten hold approximately 4.9%. Material: whole blood. The receptor set was obtained from an adult who was a healthcare worker with PCR-confirmed SARS-CoV-2 infection or an uninfected control (not recorded which). CDR3s include the opening cysteine and the closing phenylalanine or tryptophan. A D gene is named only where the DNA matches it firmly. The size entry is marked missing in some rows and otherwise reads once, few, many or a size class.

d_gene	abundance	v_gene	j_gene	CDR3aa	CDR3nt
-	few	TRBV29-1	TRBJ2-1	CSVEELVGEQFF	TGCAGCGTTGAAGAACTAGTTGGGGAGCAGTTCTTC
-	many	TRBV12-3/TRBV12-4	TRBJ2-1	CASSLQEYNEQFF	TGTGCCAGCAGTCTACAGGAATACAATGAGCAGTTCTTC
TRBD2	few	TRBV29-1	TRBJ2-3	CSGKRTSGTTDTQYF	TGCAGCGGGAAGAGGACTAGCGGGACTACAGATACGCAGTATTTT
TRBD1	many	TRBV20-1	TRBJ1-1	CSALQGGPEAFF	TGCAGTGCTCTACAGGGGGGGCCTGAAGCTTTCTTT
TRBD2	-	TRBV2	TRBJ2-5	CASSTSVLQDTQYF	TGTGCCAGCAGTACTAGCGTCCTCCAAGACACCCAGTACTTC
-	few	TRBV10-1	TRBJ2-7	CASSGGQLYEQYF	TGCGCCAGCAGCGGGGGTCAACTTTACGAGCAGTACTTC
-	-	TRBV5-1	TRBJ2-5	CASSLGPLKETQYF	TGCGCCAGCAGCTTGGGACCCCTAAAAGAGACCCAGTACTTC
-	few	TRBV7-9	TRBJ1-4	CASSLGETEKLFF	TGTGCCAGCAGCCTTGGGGAGACTGAAAAACTGTTTTTT
-	-	TRBV10-3	TRBJ2-5	CAISDGETQYF	TGTGCCATCAGTGACGGCGAGACCCAGTACTTC
-	many	TRBV29-1	TRBJ2-4	CSVEGLAKNIQYF	TGCAGCGTGGAGGGACTAGCCAAAAACATTCAGTACTTC
TRBD1	few	TRBV7-9	TRBJ1-2	CASSPWGDRGGYGYTF	TGTGCCAGCAGCCCCTGGGGGGACAGGGGAGGCTATGGCTACACCTTC
-	-	TRBV5-1	TRBJ1-6	CASSLVLNSPLHF	TGCGCCAGCAGCTTGGTTTTGAATTCACCCCTCCACTTT
TRBD2	many	TRBV20-1	TRBJ2-1	CSARDLAGLYNEQFF	TGCAGTGCTAGAGATCTAGCGGGTCTCTACAATGAGCAGTTCTTC
-	few	TRBV7-3	TRBJ1-5	CASSLWGDQPQHF	TGTGCCAGCAGCTTATGGGGGGATCAGCCCCAGCATTTT
-	-	TRBV11-3	TRBJ1-5	CASSSSVEVNQPQHF	TGTGCCAGCAGCTCCTCGGTGGAGGTCAATCAGCCCCAGCATTTT
-	few	TRBV7-3	TRBJ1-6	CASSSGTSNSPLHF	TGTGCCAGCAGCTCCGGGACAAGTAATTCACCCCTCCACTTT
TRBD1	many	TRBV5-1	TRBJ1-1	CASSVQPGTGGTEAFF	TGCGCCAGCAGCGTGCAGCCCGGGACAGGCGGCACTGAAGCTTTCTTT
-	once	TRBV29-1	TRBJ1-1	CSVANTEAFF	TGCAGCGTTGCGAACACTGAAGCTTTCTTT
-	many	TRBV18	TRBJ1-1	CASSPSLADTEAFF	TGTGCCAGCTCACCTTCCCTGGCCGACACTGAAGCTTTCTTT
TRBD1	many	TRBV13	TRBJ1-1	CASSPVRGLNTEAFF	TGTGCCAGCAGCCCCGTCAGGGGGCTCAACACTGAAGCTTTCTTT
-	few	TRBV20-1	TRBJ2-3	CSARFRDTQYF	TGCAGTGCTAGATTCAGAGATACGCAGTATTTT
-	-	TRBV24-1	TRBJ1-5	CATSRGKDQPQHF	TGTGCCACCTCTAGAGGGAAGGATCAGCCCCAGCATTTT
-	few	TRBV12-3/TRBV12-4	TRBJ2-6	CASSARGTASGANVLTF	TGTGCCAGCAGTGCCCGGGGGACAGCCTCTGGGGCCAACGTCCTGACTTTC
-	many	TRBV20-1	TRBJ1-6	CSARDRGGNNSPLHF	TGCAGTGCTAGAGATCGGGGGGGTAATAATTCACCCCTCCACTTT
TRBD2	few	TRBV7-2	TRBJ2-1	CASRGWASGYNEQFF	TGTGCCAGCCGAGGTTGGGCTAGCGGTTACAATGAGCAGTTCTTC
TRBD2	many	TRBV4-1	TRBJ2-5	CASSQAGTSRETQYF	TGCGCCAGCAGCCAAGCCGGGACTAGTAGAGAGACCCAGTACTTC
-	many	TRBV7-6	TRBJ2-2	CASSLDWGNTGELFF	TGTGCCAGCAGCTTAGATTGGGGGAACACCGGGGAGCTGTTTTTT
-	many	TRBV5-1	TRBJ1-1	CASSLAWGGQDTEAFF	TGCGCCAGCAGCTTGGCATGGGGAGGGCAAGACACTGAAGCTTTCTTT
-	-	TRBV18	TRBJ2-5	CASSPEQETQYF	TGTGCCAGCTCACCGGAGCAAGAGACCCAGTACTTC